This T cell receptor beta chain was captured in a study of cytomegalovirus exposure and HLA in healthy donors. Study-level findings and limits: Sequencing artifact likely explains a cluster of highly shared sequence variants.

About this clone itself: Its cognate antigen is unknown.

Both 60 Vbeta primers and 13 Jbeta primers went into the PCR. The repertoire was sequenced with immunoSEQ multiplex PCR; TCRdb's copy has only in-frame clones and lacks some. This table has roughly 150,000 clones, roughly 80% appearing once. The CDR3 is made up of 15 amino acids. J was trimmed by 7 bases and V by 6 bases; bases with no gene match: 8. The germline V gene encodes CDR1 MNHNY and CDR2 SVGAGI (reference sequence). The chain has TRBV6-6 and TRBJ2-1; the match to TRBD1 covers 11 bases. Material: PBMCs. This sequence originates from a male donor in good health and CMV-seropositive. CDR3 loop: CASSRGTGGGNEQFF. Here the CDR3 DNA reads TGTGCCAGCAGCCGCGGGACAGGGGGAGGGAATGAGCAGTTCTTC.